This is a list of T cell receptor beta chains from one sample in a study of T cell responses to AZD1222 COVID-19 vaccine. TCRdb's copy holds only in-frame clones and misses some; the assay was immunoSEQ multiplex PCR. The sample carries about 190,000 clones, roughly 88% recorded once. The starting material was peripheral blood, obtained on day 0 of AZD1222 vaccination. Receptor source: an adult in good health. Each CDR3 is given with its conserved first and last residue. The D gene is left open where the match is weak. Not all rows give a size; the values are once, few, many and, for expanded clones, a class.

D: .; J: TRBJ2-7; length: 13; size: .; V: TRBV7-9; DNA: TGTGCCAGCAGCCCGGGACACGGCTACGAGCAGTACTTC; CDR3: CASSPGHGYEQYF
D: .; J: TRBJ1-2; length: 14; size: .; V: TRBV28; DNA: TGTGCCAGCAGTTTATCAAGAGTTAACTATGGCTACACCTTC; CDR3: CASSLSRVNYGYTF
D: .; J: TRBJ2-1; length: 11; size: .; V: TRBV20-1; DNA: TGCAGTGCGGGTCTACGCAATGGGCAGTTCTTC; CDR3: CSAGLRNGQFF
D: .; J: TRBJ2-3; length: 15; size: .; V: TRBV5-1; DNA: TGCGCCAGCAGCTTGTTTTGGCCCGGCGCAGATACGCAGTATTTT; CDR3: CASSLFWPGADTQYF
D: .; J: TRBJ2-7; length: 12; size: .; V: TRBV21-1; DNA: TGTGCCAGCAGCAAAGGGCGGGACGAGCAGTACTTC; CDR3: CASSKGRDEQYF
D: .; J: TRBJ1-1; length: 13; size: .; V: TRBV7-2; DNA: TGTGCCAGCAGCCCACAGGTAAACACTGAAGCTTTCTTT; CDR3: CASSPQVNTEAFF
D: .; J: TRBJ1-1; length: 13; size: once; V: TRBV7-6; DNA: TGTGCCAGCAGCTCAGAGGTACAGCGTGAAGCTTTCTTT; CDR3: CASSSEVQREAFF
D: TRBD2; J: TRBJ2-5; length: 16; size: .; V: TRBV9; DNA: TGTGCCAGCAGCGTGGGCCTACTAGCGCTAGAAGAGACCCAGTACTTC; CDR3: CASSVGLLALEETQYF
D: .; J: TRBJ2-7; length: 14; size: .; V: TRBV28; DNA: TGTGCCAGCAGTGACGCACAGGCCAATTACGAGCAGTACTTC; CDR3: CASSDAQANYEQYF
D: .; J: TRBJ2-7; length: 14; size: .; V: TRBV27; DNA: TGTGCCAGCAGTTTAAATGGGGGAAACTACGAGCAGTACTTC; CDR3: CASSLNGGNYEQYF
D: .; J: TRBJ1-3; length: 12; size: .; V: TRBV11-3; DNA: TGTGCCAGCAGCTCAACAGGAAACACCATATATTTT; CDR3: CASSSTGNTIYF
D: TRBD1; J: TRBJ2-5; length: 14; size: .; V: TRBV29-1; DNA: TGCAGCGTCTCAAAGACAGGGGACCTAGAGACCCAGTACTTC; CDR3: CSVSKTGDLETQYF
D: .; J: TRBJ1-2; length: 12; size: .; V: TRBV2; DNA: TGTGCCAGCAGCAGAACAGGAGGCGGCTACACCTTC; CDR3: CASSRTGGGYTF
D: TRBD1; J: TRBJ2-5; length: 14; size: .; V: TRBV7-2; DNA: TGTGCCAGCAGCCCGTGGGACAGAAAAGAGACCCAGTACTTC; CDR3: CASSPWDRKETQYF
D: .; J: TRBJ1-5; length: 15; size: .; V: TRBV3-1/TRBV3-2; DNA: TGTGCCAGCAGCCAAGGGGCACGCTCAGTCCAGCCCCAGCATTTT; CDR3: CASSQGARSVQPQHF
D: .; J: TRBJ1-3; length: 16; size: .; V: TRBV30; DNA: TGTGCCTGGATGGGCCAGGGGAAGGGCTCTGGAAACACCATATATTTT; CDR3: CAWMGQGKGSGNTIYF
D: .; J: TRBJ1-4; length: 15; size: .; V: TRBV2; DNA: TGTGCCAGCGCCCTCCCACGGGACCGGCATGAAAAACTGTTTTTT; CDR3: CASALPRDRHEKLFF
D: TRBD2; J: TRBJ2-1; length: 16; size: .; V: TRBV5-4; DNA: TGTACCAGCAGCTTGGTTGCGAGCGGGAGAGGCAATGAGCAGTTCTTC; CDR3: CTSSLVASGRGNEQFF
D: TRBD2; J: TRBJ2-7; length: 20; size: .; V: TRBV13; DNA: TGTGCCAGCAGCCCCGGACTAGCGGGAGGGATCGGGTTTATTTCCTACGAGCAGTACTTC; CDR3: CASSPGLAGGIGFISYEQYF
D: .; J: TRBJ1-2; length: 13; size: .; V: TRBV18; DNA: TGTGCCAGCTCGTCCGGGACGGACTATGGCTACACCTTC; CDR3: CASSSGTDYGYTF
D: .; J: TRBJ1-1; length: 14; size: .; V: TRBV25-1; DNA: TGTGCCAGCAGTGAATCGGGGCGAGCCACTGAAGCTTTCTTT; CDR3: CASSESGRATEAFF
D: .; J: TRBJ2-5; length: 15; size: .; V: TRBV6-5; DNA: TGTGCCAGCAGTCATACCTCCAACCGTATTGAGACCCAGTACTTC; CDR3: CASSHTSNRIETQYF
D: .; J: TRBJ1-6; length: 13; size: .; V: TRBV19; DNA: TGTGCCAGTACGAGGGGTTCCAATTCACCCCTCCACTTT; CDR3: CASTRGSNSPLHF
D: .; J: TRBJ1-6; length: 15; size: .; V: TRBV6-5; DNA: TGTGCCAGCAGTTCAGTCCAACAGGGTTATTCACCCCTCCACTTT; CDR3: CASSSVQQGYSPLHF
D: .; J: TRBJ1-2; length: 16; size: once; V: TRBV11-2; DNA: TGTGCCAGCAGCCCATTGGCGGGACGAAGGGGAAGGGGCTACACCTTC; CDR3: CASSPLAGRRGRGYTF
D: .; J: TRBJ2-1; length: 14; size: .; V: TRBV5-1; DNA: TGCGCCAGCAGCTTGGAGGGTTCCTACAATGAGCAGTTCTTC; CDR3: CASSLEGSYNEQFF
D: .; J: TRBJ1-4; length: 16; size: .; V: TRBV7-2; DNA: TGTGCCAGCAGCTTAAGGACGACGGCCTCTAATGAAAAACTGTTTTTT; CDR3: CASSLRTTASNEKLFF
D: TRBD2; J: TRBJ2-2; length: 16; size: .; V: TRBV14; DNA: TGTGCCAGCAGCCATCAAACGGGAGGGCCCGTCGGGGAGCTGTTTTTT; CDR3: CASSHQTGGPVGELFF
D: .; J: TRBJ2-7; length: 13; size: .; V: TRBV7-9; DNA: TGTGCCAGCAGCTTAGGGACAACCTACGAGCAGTACTTC; CDR3: CASSLGTTYEQYF
D: .; J: TRBJ2-2; length: 15; size: .; V: TRBV27; DNA: TGTGCCAGCAGTCCGATCGGACAGTTTTCCGGGGAGCTGTTTTTT; CDR3: CASSPIGQFSGELFF
D: .; J: TRBJ2-1; length: 15; size: .; V: TRBV5-1; DNA: TGCGCCAGCAGCTTTCAGGGATTTTCCTACAATGAGCAGTTCTTC; CDR3: CASSFQGFSYNEQFF
D: TRBD1; J: TRBJ2-7; length: 15; size: .; V: TRBV25-1; DNA: TGTGCCAGCAGAGACGAACAGCAGGGGGCTAACGAGCAGTACTTC; CDR3: CASRDEQQGANEQYF
D: .; J: TRBJ1-1; length: 12; size: .; V: TRBV5-6; DNA: TGTGCCAGCAGCACCGGAAGCACTGAAGCTTTCTTT; CDR3: CASSTGSTEAFF
D: .; J: TRBJ1-2; length: 13; size: .; V: TRBV7-9; DNA: TGTGCCAGCAGCTTGCCCGGGGACTATGGCTACACCTTC; CDR3: CASSLPGDYGYTF
D: .; J: TRBJ2-7; length: 18; size: .; V: TRBV18; DNA: TGTGCCAGCTCACACAGACCCCCCGGACACCGGGTCCGAAACGAGCAGTACTTC; CDR3: CASSHRPPGHRVRNEQYF
D: TRBD1; J: TRBJ1-5; length: 16; size: .; V: TRBV13; DNA: TGTGCCAGCAGCTTAAGGGACAGCTGGCTCAATCAGCCCCAGCATTTT; CDR3: CASSLRDSWLNQPQHF
D: .; J: TRBJ1-2; length: 13; size: .; V: TRBV27; DNA: TGTGCCAGCAGCCCGACGGATGGCTATGGCTACACCTTC; CDR3: CASSPTDGYGYTF
D: .; J: TRBJ2-5; length: 15; size: .; V: TRBV6-1; DNA: TGTGCCAGCAGTGAGACAGCTGGGGCACAAGAGACCCAGTACTTC; CDR3: CASSETAGAQETQYF
D: .; J: TRBJ2-2; length: 14; size: once; V: TRBV29-1; DNA: TGCAGCGTTGTGGACAAGGCGCACACCGGGGAGCTGTTTTTT; CDR3: CSVVDKAHTGELFF
D: TRBD1; J: TRBJ2-2; length: 16; size: .; V: TRBV29-1; DNA: TGCAGCGTTGATTCGGGTGGGACAGGGCTTGGCGGGGAGCTGTTTTTT; CDR3: CSVDSGGTGLGGELFF
D: .; J: TRBJ2-6; length: 18; size: .; V: TRBV7-3; DNA: TGTGCCAGCAGCTTAACCGGGGCCCGTAGCTCTGGGGCCAACGTCCTGACTTTC; CDR3: CASSLTGARSSGANVLTF
D: TRBD1; J: TRBJ2-7; length: 13; size: .; V: TRBV11-1; DNA: TGTGCCAGCAGCCCCCAGACAGGGGTCGAGCAGTACTTC; CDR3: CASSPQTGVEQYF
D: .; J: TRBJ2-7; length: 16; size: once; V: TRBV23-1; DNA: TGCGCCAGCAGTCAAACACAACGGGACTTCTCCAACGAGCAGTACTTC; CDR3: CASSQTQRDFSNEQYF
D: .; J: TRBJ2-5; length: 15; size: .; V: TRBV29-1; DNA: TGCAGCGTAGCGAACAGGGGGAGGGTCCAAGAGACCCAGTACTTC; CDR3: CSVANRGRVQETQYF
D: TRBD1; J: TRBJ1-2; length: 15; size: .; V: TRBV4-3; DNA: TGCGCCAGCAGCCAATCCCGGACAGGGTGGGATGGCTACACCTTC; CDR3: CASSQSRTGWDGYTF
D: .; J: TRBJ2-7; length: 13; size: .; V: TRBV6-2/TRBV6-3; DNA: TGTGCCAGCAGTTACAGGCTAATCTACGAGCAGTACTTC; CDR3: CASSYRLIYEQYF
D: .; J: TRBJ2-3; length: 13; size: few; V: TRBV18; DNA: TGTGCCAGCTCACCACCCAGCACAGATACGCAGTATTTT; CDR3: CASSPPSTDTQYF
D: .; J: TRBJ2-3; length: 13; size: once; V: TRBV18; DNA: TGTGCCAGCTCACCACCGTTACCAGATACGCAGTATTTT; CDR3: CASSPPLPDTQYF
D: .; J: TRBJ1-2; length: 14; size: .; V: TRBV7-3; DNA: TGTGCCAGCAGCTCCTCACAGGGTATGGGAGGCTACACCTTC; CDR3: CASSSSQGMGGYTF